This T cell receptor (beta chain) is drawn from a study of early T cells in non-severe SARS-CoV-2 infection (TCRdb year 2021). Context from the whole study: Bulk RNA from unsorted whole blood was used for TCR sequencing, so alpha and beta chains could not be paired.

In the case of this clonotype: Its antigen specificity is not known. The input lacks base qualities; no much larger clone sits a single base away.

This was a case-control study nested in a cohort of healthcare workers in London, UK, who had nasopharyngeal swab PCR tests and blood samples taken every week. Healthcare workers were recruited between 23 and 31 March 2020, during the week of the UK lockdown, and were followed weekly for up to roughly 15 weeks. Library generation was performed with 5' RACE. The sample was run on a NextSeq 500. In the TCR library protocol, unique molecular identifiers were attached to individual cDNA molecules to correct for PCR bias and sequencing error. Both TCR alpha and beta chains were sequenced, and tight co-correlation was observed between alpha and beta sequence abundances in each sample. As for the original processing: Decombinator V4 was used to annotate the V gene, J gene and CDR3 of the TCR sequences. TCRs were defined as expanded if a significant change between any two time points was detected under a Poisson model with p below 0.0001. TCR abundances were normalised to the total number of TCRs sequenced per sample and expressed as counts per million. MAIT TCRs were defined by TRAV1-2 paired with TRAJ12, TRAJ20 or TRAJ33, and iNKT TCRs by TRAV10 paired with TRAJ18. VDJdb, accessed 1 November 2021, was searched for CMV, EBV and SARS-CoV-2 annotated TCRs, with TCRs annotated for multiple antigens excluded. TCRdb trimmed the raw reads at Q25, called clones with MiXCR and kept productive beta chains. Rows with a matching CDR3 protein are joined into one entry that keeps the most common DNA and genes. V and J calls and clone size were set by TCRdb, not the authors. The sample data list approximately 50,000 distinct CDR3 sequences, and 8% to 9% of these were observed just once. The ten largest clones capture 3.5% to 4.5% of the sample.

Broader findings and caveats from the paper: Matching against VDJdb was skewed toward anti-spike CD8 responses, likely underestimated virus-specific expansions, and missed private and CD4 specificities.

Here V drops 4 bases and J drops 16 bases, and the junction holds 13 bases not matched to any gene. Measured from the cysteine to the phenylalanine, the CDR3 is 14 residues long. The CDR3 DNA has 42 bases and is translated from base 1. In the germline V gene, CDR1 corresponds to SQVTM and CDR2 to ANQGSEA. The specimen was whole blood. This clonotype was obtained from an adult who was a healthcare worker with PCR-confirmed SARS-CoV-2 infection or an uninfected control (not recorded which). Recombination linked TRBV29-1 to TRBJ2-1; 13 bases in the middle match TRBD2. The base sequence is TGCAGCGTTGGGCCACAGGAAGGACTAGCGGGGGATTTCTTC. Its translation is CSVGPQEGLAGDFF.